This T cell receptor (beta chain) was obtained from a study of PD-1 blockade in classical Hodgkin lymphoma. Findings and limits, study-wide: Causes of the repertoire differences remain undefined, possibly disease activity or prior therapy. Lower baseline TCR diversity was reported for newly diagnosed patients than for healthy donors. Complete responders possessed baseline diversity comparable to newly diagnosed patients.

Autologous stem cell transplantation was followed by relapse in every patient, and brentuximab vedotin exposure varied. Best responses included complete response and partial response; otherwise, the best response was progressive disease. Notes on this clone: The antigen is not known.

Data came from immunoSEQ multiplex PCR; TCRdb stores just in-frame clones and leaves some out. The sample carries some 96,000 clones, around nine tenths recorded once. The material was peripheral blood mononuclear cells (PBMCs), obtained at baseline. The TCR was taken from a human donor with classical Hodgkin lymphoma.

CDR3 region: CASSLRDRGYEQYF. The CDR3 DNA reads TGTGCCAGCAGCCTCCGCGACAGGGGCTACGAGCAGTACTTC. V and J are TRBV2 and TRBJ2-7; 8 bases match TRBD1. The V segment lost 6 bases and the J segment 3 bases; nucleotides outside the gene matches: 7. CDR3 length: 14 residues. Per germline, CDR1 SNHLY and CDR2 FYNNEI.